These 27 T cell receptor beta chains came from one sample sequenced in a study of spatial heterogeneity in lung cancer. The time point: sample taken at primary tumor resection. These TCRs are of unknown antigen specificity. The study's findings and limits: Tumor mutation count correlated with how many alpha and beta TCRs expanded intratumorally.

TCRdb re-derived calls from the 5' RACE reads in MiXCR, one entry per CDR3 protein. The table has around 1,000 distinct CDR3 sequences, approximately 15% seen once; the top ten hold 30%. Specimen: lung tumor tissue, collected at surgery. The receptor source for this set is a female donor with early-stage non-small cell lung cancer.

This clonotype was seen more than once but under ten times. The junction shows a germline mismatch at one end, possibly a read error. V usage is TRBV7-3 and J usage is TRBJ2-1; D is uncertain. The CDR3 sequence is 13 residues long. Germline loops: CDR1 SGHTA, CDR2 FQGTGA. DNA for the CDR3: TGTGCCAGCAGCACCGTCCAGATAGATGAACAGTTCTTC. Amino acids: CASSTVQIDEQFF.

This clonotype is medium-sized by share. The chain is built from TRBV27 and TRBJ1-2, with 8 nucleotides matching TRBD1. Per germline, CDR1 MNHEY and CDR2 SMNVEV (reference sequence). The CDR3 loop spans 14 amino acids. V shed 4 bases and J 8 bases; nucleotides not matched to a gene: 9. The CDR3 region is CASSSGTGSKGYTF. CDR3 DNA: TGTGCCAGCAGTTCCGGGACAGGTTCGAAAGGCTACACCTTC.

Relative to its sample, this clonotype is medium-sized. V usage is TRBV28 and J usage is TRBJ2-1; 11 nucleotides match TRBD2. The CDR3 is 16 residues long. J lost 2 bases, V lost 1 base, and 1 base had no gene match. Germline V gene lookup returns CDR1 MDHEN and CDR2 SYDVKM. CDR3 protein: CASSLSGLAAYNEQFF. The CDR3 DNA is TGTGCCAGCAGTTTATCGGGACTAGCGGCCTACAATGAGCAGTTCTTC.

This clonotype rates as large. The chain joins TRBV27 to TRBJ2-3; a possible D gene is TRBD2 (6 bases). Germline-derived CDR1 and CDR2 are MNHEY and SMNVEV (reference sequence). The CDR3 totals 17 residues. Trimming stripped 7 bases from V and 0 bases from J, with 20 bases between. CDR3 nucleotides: TGTGCCAGCATCGGAGGGACCAACCCAGGGAGCACAGATACGCAGTATTTT. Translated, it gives CASIGGTNPGSTDTQYF.

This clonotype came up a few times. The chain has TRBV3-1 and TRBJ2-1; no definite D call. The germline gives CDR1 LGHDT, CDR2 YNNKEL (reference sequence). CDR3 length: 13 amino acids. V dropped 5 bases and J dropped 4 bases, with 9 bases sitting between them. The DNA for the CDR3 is TGTGCCAGCAGCTCCACAAGGTACAATGAGCAGTTCTTC. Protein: CASSSTRYNEQFF.

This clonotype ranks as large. CDR3: CASSVRPDNNEQFF. DNA of the CDR3: TGTGCCAGCAGCGTCCGACCAGACAACAATGAGCAGTTCTTC. The chain has TRBV9 and TRBJ2-1; no clear D gene. Trimming removed 2 bases from V and 5 bases from J, with 11 bases in between. CDR1 SGDLS and CDR2 YYNGEE come from the germline V gene. CDR3 size: 14 residues.

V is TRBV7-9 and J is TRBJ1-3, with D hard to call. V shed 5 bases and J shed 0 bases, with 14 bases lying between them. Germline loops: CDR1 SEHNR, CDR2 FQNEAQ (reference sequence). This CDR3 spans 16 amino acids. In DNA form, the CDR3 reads TGTGCCAGCAGCGGATCCGACGGAAGCTCTGGAAACACCATATATTTT. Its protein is CASSGSDGSSGNTIYF.

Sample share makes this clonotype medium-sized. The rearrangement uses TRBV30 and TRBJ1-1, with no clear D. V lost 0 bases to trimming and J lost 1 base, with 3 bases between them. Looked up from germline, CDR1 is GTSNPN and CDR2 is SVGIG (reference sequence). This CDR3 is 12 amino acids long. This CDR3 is CAWSVGNTEAFF. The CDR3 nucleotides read TGTGCCTGGAGTGTAGGGAACACTGAAGCTTTCTTT.

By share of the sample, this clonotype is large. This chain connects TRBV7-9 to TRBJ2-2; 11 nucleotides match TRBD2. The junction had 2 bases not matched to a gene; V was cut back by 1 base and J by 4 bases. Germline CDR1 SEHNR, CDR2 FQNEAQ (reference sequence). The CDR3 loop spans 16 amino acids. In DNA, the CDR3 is TGTGCCAGCAGCTTAGGGACTAGCGGGCCCACCGGGGAGCTGTTTTTT. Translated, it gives CASSLGTSGPTGELFF. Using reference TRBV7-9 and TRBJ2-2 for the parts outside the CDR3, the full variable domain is DTGVSQNPRHKITKRGQNVTFRCDPISEHNRLYWYRQTLGQGPEFLTYFQNEAQLEKSRLLSDRFSAERPKGSFSTLEIQRTEQGDSAMYLCASSLGTSGPTGELFFGEGSRLTVL.

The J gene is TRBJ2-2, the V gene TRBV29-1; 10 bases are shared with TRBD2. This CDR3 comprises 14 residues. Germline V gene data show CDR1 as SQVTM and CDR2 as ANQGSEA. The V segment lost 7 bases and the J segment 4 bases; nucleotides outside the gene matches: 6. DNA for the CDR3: TGCAGCGGCCTAGCGGGGGATATCACCGGGGAGCTGTTTTTT. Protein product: CSGLAGDITGELFF.

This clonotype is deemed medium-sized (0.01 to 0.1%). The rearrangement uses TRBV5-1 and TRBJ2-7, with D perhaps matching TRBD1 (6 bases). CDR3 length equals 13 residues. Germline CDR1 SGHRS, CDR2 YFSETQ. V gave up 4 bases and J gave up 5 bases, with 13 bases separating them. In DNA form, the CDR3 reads TGCGCCAGCAGCCACCTACAGGGCCACGAGCAGTACTTC. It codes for CASSHLQGHEQYF. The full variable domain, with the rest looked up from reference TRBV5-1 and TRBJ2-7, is KAGVTQTPRYLIKTRGQQVTLSCSPISGHRSVSWYQQTPGQGLQFLFEYFSETQRNKGNFPGRFSGRQFSNSRSEMNVSTLELGDSALYLCASSHLQGHEQYFGPGTRLTVT.

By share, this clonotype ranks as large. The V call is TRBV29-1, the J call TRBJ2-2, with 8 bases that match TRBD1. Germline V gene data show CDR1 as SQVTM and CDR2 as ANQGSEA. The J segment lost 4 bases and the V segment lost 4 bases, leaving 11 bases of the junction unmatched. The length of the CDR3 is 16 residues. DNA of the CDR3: TGCAGCGTTGTCCGGACCGGGGACAGGACCACCGGGGAGCTGTTTTTT. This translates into CSVVRTGDRTTGELFF.

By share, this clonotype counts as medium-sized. The CDR3 reads CASGSKQGGSTEAFF. CDR3 nucleotides: TGTGCTAGTGGTTCCAAACAGGGGGGAAGCACTGAAGCTTTCTTT. The gene calls are TRBV12-5 and TRBJ1-1; 8 bases are shared with TRBD1. V dropped 4 bases and J dropped 4; count of bases not matched to a gene: 8. The germline CDR1 and CDR2 sequences are LGHNT and FRNRAP. This CDR3 contains 15 residues.

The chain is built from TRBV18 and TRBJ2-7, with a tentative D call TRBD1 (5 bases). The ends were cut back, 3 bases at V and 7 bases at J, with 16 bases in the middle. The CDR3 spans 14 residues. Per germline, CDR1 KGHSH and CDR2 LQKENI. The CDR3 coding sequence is TGTGCCAGCTCACCCCAGGGATACTACGAGGAGCAGTACTTC. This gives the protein CASSPQGYYEEQYF. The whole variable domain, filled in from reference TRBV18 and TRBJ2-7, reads NAGVMQNPRHLVRRRGQEARLRCSPMKGHSHVYWYRQLPEEGLKFMVYLQKENIIDESGMPKERFSAEFPKEGPSILRIQQVVRGDSAAYFCASSPQGYYEEQYFGPGTRLTVT.

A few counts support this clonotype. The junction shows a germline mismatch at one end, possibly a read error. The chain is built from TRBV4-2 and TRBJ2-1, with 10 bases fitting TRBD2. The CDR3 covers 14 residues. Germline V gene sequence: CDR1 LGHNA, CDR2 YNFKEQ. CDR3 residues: CASSQLWSGGEEVF. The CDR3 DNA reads TGTGCCAGCAGCCAACTGTGGAGCGGGGGGGAAGAGGTCTTC.

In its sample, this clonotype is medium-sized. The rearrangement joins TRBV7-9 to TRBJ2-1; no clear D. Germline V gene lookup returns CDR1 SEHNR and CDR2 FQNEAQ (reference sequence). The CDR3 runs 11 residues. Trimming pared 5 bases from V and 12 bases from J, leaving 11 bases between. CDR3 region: CASSLTPGQFF. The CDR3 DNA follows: TGTGCCAGCAGCCTCACTCCGGGGCAGTTCTTC.

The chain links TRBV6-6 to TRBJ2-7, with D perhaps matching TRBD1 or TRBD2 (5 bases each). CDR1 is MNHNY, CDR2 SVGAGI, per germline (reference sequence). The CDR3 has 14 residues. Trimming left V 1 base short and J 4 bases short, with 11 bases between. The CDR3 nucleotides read TGTGCCAGCAGTTACTGGGAAGGGGAGTACGAGCAGTACTTC. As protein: CASSYWEGEYEQYF.

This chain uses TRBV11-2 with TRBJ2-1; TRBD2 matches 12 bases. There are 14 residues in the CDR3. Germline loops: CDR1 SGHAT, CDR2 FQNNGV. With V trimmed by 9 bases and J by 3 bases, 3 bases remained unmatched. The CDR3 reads CASGLAGIYNEQFF. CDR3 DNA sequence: TGTGCCAGTGGACTAGCGGGGATCTACAATGAGCAGTTCTTC.

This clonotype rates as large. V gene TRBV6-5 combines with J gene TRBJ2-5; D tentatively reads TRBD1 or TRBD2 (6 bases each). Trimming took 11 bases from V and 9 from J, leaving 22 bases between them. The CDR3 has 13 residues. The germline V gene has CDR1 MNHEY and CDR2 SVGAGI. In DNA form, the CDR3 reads TGTGCCTGCTCGCCGGGGGCCGGAGGGGCCCAGTACTTC. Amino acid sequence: CACSPGAGGAQYF.

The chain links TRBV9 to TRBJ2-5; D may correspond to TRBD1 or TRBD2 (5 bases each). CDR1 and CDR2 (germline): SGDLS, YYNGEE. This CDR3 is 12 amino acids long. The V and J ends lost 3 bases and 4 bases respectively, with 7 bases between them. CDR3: CASSERGETQYF. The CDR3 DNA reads TGTGCCAGCAGCGAGAGGGGAGAGACCCAGTACTTC.

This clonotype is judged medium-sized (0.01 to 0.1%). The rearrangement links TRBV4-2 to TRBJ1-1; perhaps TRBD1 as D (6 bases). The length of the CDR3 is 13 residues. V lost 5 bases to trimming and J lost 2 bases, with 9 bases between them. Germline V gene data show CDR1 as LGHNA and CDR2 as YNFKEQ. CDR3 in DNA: TGTGCCAGCAGCGGGACATCCAACACTGAAGCTTTCTTT. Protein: CASSGTSNTEAFF.

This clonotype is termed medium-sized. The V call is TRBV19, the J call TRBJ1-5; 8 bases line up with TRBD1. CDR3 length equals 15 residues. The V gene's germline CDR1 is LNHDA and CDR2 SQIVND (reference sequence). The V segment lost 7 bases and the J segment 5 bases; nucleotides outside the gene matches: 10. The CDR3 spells CASTLTGGSYQPQHF. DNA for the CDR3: TGTGCCAGTACCTTAACAGGGGGTAGTTATCAGCCCCAGCATTTT.

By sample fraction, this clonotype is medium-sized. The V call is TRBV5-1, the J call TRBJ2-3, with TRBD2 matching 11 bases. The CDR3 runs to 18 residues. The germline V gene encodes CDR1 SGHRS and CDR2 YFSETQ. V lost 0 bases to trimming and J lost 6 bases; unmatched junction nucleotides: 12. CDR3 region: CASSLVSPTSGSADTQYF. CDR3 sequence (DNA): TGCGCCAGCAGCTTGGTATCCCCAACTAGCGGGAGCGCCGATACGCAGTATTTT.

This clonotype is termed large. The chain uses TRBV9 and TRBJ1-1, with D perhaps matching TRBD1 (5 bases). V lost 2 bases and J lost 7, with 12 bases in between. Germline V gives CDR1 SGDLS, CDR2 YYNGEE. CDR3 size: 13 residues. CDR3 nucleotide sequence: TGTGCCAGCAGCGTCCGGGACGGAAGTGAAGCTTTCTTT. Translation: CASSVRDGSEAFF.

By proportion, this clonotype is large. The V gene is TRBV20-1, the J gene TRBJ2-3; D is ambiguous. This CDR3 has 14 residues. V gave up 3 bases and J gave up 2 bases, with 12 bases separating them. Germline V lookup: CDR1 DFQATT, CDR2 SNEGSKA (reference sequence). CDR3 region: CSASQDLNTDTQYF. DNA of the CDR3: TGCAGTGCTAGTCAGGATCTTAACACAGATACGCAGTATTTT.

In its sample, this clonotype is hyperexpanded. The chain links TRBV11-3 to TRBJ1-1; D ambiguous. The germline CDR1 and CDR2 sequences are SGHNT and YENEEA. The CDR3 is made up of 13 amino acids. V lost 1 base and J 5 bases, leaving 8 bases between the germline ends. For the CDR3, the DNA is TGTGCCAGCAGCTTAGCTCCGGGGACTGAAGCTTTCTTT. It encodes CASSLAPGTEAFF.

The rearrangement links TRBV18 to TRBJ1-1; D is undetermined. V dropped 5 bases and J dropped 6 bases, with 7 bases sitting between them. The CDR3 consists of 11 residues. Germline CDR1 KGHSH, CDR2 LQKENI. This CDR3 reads CASSRDSEAFF. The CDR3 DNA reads TGTGCCAGCTCAAGAGATTCTGAAGCTTTCTTT.